The sequence of this T cell receptor beta chain was determined in a study of blood T cell repertoires in COVID-19. Study-wide context: Some COVID-19 samples were acute and others convalescent; all came from the United States, Italy and Spain. In each case, the material was cDNA or gDNA derived from T cells, B-cell-depleted T cells, or PBMCs.

The CDR3 length is 14 residues. Deletions cut 0 bases from V and 2 bases from J, with 8 bases between. Germline lookup yields CDR1 SEHNR and CDR2 FQNEAQ (reference sequence). The Seattle patients, enrolled during active infection, were followed longitudinally. In the authors' methods: Estimates of nucleated cell counts were drawn from the amplification of reference gene primers. This table comes from immunoSEQ multiplex PCR, and its TCRdb copy is limited to in-frame clones, with some not included. The V and J calls and clone size are taken from that table; D and trimming were inferred from the DNA. The sample includes a few hundred thousand clones, about 90% of them seen just once.

The sequence derives from a woman aged 25-40 years with COVID-19, enrolled during active disease. The chain recombines TRBV7-9 with TRBJ2-7; D call uncertain. Sequencing was performed on peripheral blood. The CDR3 spells CASSLARHPYEQYF. The DNA of the CDR3 is TGTGCCAGCAGCTTAGCGCGCCACCCCTACGAGCAGTACTTC.